Given below is one TCR beta chain in context. Across 20 to 25 US areas, participants ranged in age from roughly 18 to 95 years. Membership in each cohort depended on participant-reported clinical history. This record comes from a study of blood T cell repertoires in COVID-19. Per the original data handling: Nucleated cell counts were estimated from reference gene primer amplification. Sequencing used immunoSEQ multiplex PCR; TCRdb keeps in-frame clones, though not all of them. The D gene and trimming were derived from the DNA, and the V and J assignments and clone size from that table. The table includes 400,000 or so clones, more than 80% detected once. Trimming cost V 7 bases and J 5 bases; bases outside gene matches: 4. CDR3 length: 13 residues.

This chain links TRBV12-3 or TRBV12-4 with TRBJ1-4; TRBD1 matches 7 bases. The material sequenced was PBMCs or T cells enriched from blood (not recorded which). This sequence originates from a man aged 25-40 years who had recovered from COVID-19. The CDR3 nucleotides read TGTGCCAGCACGGGACAGAGCAATGAAAAACTGTTTTTT. This codes for CASTGQSNEKLFF.